This T cell receptor beta chain was identified during a study of blood T cell repertoires in COVID-19. Measured with immunoSEQ multiplex PCR; TCRdb has only the in-frame clones, and not every one. The table includes 260,000 or so clones, about 86% detected once. Germline V gene data show CDR1 as SGHVS and CDR2 as FQNEAQ. V lost 1 base and J lost 0, with 11 bases in between. There are 16 residues in the CDR3. The chain joins TRBV7-8 to TRBJ2-3; D possibly corresponds to TRBD2 (5 bases). Specimen: peripheral blood. The clonotype originates from a man older than 75 with acute or convalescent COVID-19. CDR3 residues: CASSLVAGASTDTQYF. The CDR3 DNA reads as TGTGCCAGCAGCTTAGTTGCGGGTGCCAGCACAGATACGCAGTATTTT.